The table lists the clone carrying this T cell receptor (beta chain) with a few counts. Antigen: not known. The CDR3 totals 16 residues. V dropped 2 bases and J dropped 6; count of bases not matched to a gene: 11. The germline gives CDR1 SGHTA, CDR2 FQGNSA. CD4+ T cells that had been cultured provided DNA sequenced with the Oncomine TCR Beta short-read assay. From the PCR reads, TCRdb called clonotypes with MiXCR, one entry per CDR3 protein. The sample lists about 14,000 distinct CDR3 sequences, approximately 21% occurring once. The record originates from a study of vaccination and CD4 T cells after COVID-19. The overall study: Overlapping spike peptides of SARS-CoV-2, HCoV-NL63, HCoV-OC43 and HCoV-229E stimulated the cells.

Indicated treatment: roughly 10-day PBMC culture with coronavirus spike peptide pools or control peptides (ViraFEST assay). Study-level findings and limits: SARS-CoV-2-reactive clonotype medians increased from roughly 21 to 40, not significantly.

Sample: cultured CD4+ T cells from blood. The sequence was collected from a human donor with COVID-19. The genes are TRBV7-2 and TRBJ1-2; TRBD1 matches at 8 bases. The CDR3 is CASSLIPDRANDGYTF. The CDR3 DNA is TGTGCCAGCAGCTTAATCCCGGACAGGGCGAATGATGGCTACACCTTC.